This TCR beta chain was recovered during a study of metastatic and nonmetastatic thyroid tumors. TCRdb recomputed clones from the PCR reads via MiXCR. The sample consists of about 43,000 clones, 3% to 3.5% of them appearing once. The CDR3 runs 13 residues. Losses at the gene ends were 3 bases for V and 5 bases for J; bases not matched to a gene: 2. There were no patients who had received any treatment before thyroid surgery. This clone showed up just a few times. Its antigen is unidentified. Study-level results: Benign nodules reportedly had significantly lower TCR beta diversity than malignant thyroid tumors in blood and tumor.

The J gene is TRBJ2-5, the V gene TRBV12-3 or TRBV12-4; the match to TRBD2 covers 8 bases. This clonotype was sampled from a female donor with papillary thyroid cancer or a benign thyroid nodule (not recorded which). Some clones in this sample may be carry-over from other donors' samples. The sample taken for sequencing was blood. CDR3 bases: TGTGCCAGCAGTTTCGGGACTAGTGAGACCCAGTACTTC. Encoded protein: CASSFGTSETQYF.